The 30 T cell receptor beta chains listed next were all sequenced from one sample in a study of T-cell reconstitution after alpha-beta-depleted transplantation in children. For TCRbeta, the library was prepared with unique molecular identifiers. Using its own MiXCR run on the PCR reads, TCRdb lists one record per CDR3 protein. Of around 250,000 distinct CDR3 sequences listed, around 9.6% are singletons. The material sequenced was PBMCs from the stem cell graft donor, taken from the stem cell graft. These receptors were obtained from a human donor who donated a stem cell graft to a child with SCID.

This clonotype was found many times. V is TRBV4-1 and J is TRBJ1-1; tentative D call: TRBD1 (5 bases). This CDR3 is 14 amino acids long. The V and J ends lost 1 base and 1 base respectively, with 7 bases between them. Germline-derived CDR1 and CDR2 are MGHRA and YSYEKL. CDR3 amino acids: CASSQVTGNTEAFF. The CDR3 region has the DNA TGCGCCAGCAGCCAAGTCACAGGGAACACTGAAGCTTTCTTT.

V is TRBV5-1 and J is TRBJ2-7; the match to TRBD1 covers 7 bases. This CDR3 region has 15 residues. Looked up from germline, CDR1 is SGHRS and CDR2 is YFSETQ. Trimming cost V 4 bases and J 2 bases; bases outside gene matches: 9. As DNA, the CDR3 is TGCGCCAGCAGCCCTGGGACAGCCCGTACCTACGAGCAGTACTTC. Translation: CASSPGTARTYEQYF.

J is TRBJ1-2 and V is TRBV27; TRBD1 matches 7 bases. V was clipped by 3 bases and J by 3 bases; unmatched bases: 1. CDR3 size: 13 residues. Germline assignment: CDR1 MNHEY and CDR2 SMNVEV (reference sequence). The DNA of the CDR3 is TGTGCCAGCAGTTTTGACAGGGACTATGGCTACACCTTC. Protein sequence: CASSFDRDYGYTF.

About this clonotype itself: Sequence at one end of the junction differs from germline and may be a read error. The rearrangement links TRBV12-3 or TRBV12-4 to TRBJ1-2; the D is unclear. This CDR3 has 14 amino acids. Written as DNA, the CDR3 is TGTGCCAGCAGCTTAGGACGGTCTAACTATGGCTACACCTTC. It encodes CASSLGRSNYGYTF.

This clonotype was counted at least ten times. The CDR3 DNA reads as TGCAGTGCTAGCGTAGATCGCAATCAGCCCCAGCATTTT. This gives the protein CSASVDRNQPQHF. The chain links TRBV20-1 to TRBJ1-5; no reliable D call. Germline V CDR1 and CDR2: DFQATT, SNEGSKA (reference sequence). Trimming stripped 3 bases from V and 2 bases from J, with 8 bases between. The CDR3 has 13 residues.

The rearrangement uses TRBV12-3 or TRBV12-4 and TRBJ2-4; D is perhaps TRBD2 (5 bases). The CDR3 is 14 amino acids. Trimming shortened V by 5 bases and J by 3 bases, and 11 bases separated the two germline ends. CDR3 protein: CASSPSGFKNIQYF. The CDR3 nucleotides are TGTGCCAGCAGTCCCAGCGGTTTCAAAAACATTCAGTACTTC.

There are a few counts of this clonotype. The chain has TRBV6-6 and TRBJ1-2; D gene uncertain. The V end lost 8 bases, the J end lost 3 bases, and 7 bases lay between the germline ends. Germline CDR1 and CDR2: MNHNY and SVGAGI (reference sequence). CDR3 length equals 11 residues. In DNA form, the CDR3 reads TGTGCCAGCCACGGTGACTATGGCTACACCTTC. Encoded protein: CASHGDYGYTF.

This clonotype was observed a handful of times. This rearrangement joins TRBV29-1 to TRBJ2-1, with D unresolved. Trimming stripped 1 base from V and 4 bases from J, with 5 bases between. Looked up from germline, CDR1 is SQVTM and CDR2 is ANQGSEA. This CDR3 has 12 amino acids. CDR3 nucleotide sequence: TGCAGCGTTGAAGCTAAATACAATGAGCAGTTCTTC. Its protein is CSVEAKYNEQFF.

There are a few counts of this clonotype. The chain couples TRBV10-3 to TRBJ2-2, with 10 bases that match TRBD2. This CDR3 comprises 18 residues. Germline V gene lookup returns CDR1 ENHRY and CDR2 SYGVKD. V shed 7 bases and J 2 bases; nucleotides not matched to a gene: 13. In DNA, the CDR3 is TGTGCCATCATGCCCGACTCTAGCGGGGGCCCCAACACCGGGGAGCTGTTTTTT. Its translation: CAIMPDSSGGPNTGELFF.

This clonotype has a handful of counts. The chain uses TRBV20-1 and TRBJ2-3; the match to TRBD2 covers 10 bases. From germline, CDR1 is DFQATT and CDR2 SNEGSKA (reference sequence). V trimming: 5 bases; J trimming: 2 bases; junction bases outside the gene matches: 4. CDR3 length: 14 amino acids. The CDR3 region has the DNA TGCAGTGCTTATAGCGGGGGGACCACAGATACGCAGTATTTT. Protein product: CSAYSGGTTDTQYF.

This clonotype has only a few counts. CDR3 in amino acids: CSATRQGWVEQYF. CDR3 nucleotides: TGCAGTGCTACCCGACAGGGATGGGTCGAGCAGTACTTC. V is TRBV20-1 and J is TRBJ2-7, with 7 bases matching TRBD1. After removal of 4 bases from V and 6 bases from J, the junction contained 9 bases not matched to a gene. The CDR3 contains 13 residues. The germline gives CDR1 DFQATT, CDR2 SNEGSKA (reference sequence).

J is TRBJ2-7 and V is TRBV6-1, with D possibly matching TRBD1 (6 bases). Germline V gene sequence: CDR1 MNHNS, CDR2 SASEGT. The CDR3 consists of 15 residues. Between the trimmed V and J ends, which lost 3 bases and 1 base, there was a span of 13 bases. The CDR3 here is CASSDYRVLSYEQYF. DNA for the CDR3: TGTGCCAGCAGTGATTACAGGGTTTTATCCTACGAGCAGTACTTC.

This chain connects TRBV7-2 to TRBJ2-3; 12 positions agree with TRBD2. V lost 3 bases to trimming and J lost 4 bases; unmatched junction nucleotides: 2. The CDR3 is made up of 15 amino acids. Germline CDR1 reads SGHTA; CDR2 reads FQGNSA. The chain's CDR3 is CASSFRTSGADTQYF. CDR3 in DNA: TGTGCCAGCAGCTTCAGGACTAGCGGGGCAGATACGCAGTATTTT. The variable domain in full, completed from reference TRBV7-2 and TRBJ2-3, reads GAGVSQSPSNKVTEKGKDVELRCDPISGHTALYWYRQSLGQGLEFLIYFQGNSAPDKSGLPSDRFSAERTGGSVSTLTIQRTQQEDSAVYLCASSFRTSGADTQYFGPGTRLTVL.

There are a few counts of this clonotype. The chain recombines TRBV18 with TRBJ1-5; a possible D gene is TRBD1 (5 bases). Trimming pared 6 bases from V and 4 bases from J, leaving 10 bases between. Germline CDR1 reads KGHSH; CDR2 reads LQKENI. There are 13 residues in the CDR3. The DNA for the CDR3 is TGTGCCAGCTCCCTGACAGAGAATCAGCCCCAGCATTTT. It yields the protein CASSLTENQPQHF.

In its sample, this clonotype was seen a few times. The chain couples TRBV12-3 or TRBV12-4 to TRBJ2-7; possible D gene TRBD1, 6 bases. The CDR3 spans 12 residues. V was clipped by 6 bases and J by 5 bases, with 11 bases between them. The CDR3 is CASREQGNEQYF. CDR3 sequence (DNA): TGTGCCAGCAGAGAACAGGGTAACGAGCAGTACTTC.

The CDR3 DNA follows: TGTGCCAGCAGCGGGACAGGGTATGGGCGAGCGAACACCGGGGAGCTGTTTTTT. As protein: CASSGTGYGRANTGELFF. The chain uses TRBV5-4 and TRBJ2-2; 9 positions agree with TRBD1. With 4 bases clipped from V and 0 bases from J, the junction kept 10 bases outside the gene matches. The CDR3 sequence is 18 residues long. The V gene's germline CDR1 is SGHNT and CDR2 YYREEE (reference sequence).

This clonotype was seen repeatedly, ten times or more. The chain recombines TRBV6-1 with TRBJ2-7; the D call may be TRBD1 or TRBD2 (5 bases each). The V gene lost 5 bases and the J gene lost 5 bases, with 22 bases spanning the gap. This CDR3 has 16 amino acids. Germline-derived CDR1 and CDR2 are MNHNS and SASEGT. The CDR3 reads CASSPPGQGRVHEQYF. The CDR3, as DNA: TGTGCCAGCAGTCCTCCGGGGCAGGGTCGGGTCCACGAGCAGTACTTC.

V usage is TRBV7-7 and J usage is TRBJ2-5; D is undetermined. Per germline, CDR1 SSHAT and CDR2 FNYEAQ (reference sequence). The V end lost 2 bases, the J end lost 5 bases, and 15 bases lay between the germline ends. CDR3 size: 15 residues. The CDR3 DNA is TGTGCCAGCAGCTTATTTTTAGGGTTGGAGGAGACCCAGTACTTC. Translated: CASSLFLGLEETQYF.

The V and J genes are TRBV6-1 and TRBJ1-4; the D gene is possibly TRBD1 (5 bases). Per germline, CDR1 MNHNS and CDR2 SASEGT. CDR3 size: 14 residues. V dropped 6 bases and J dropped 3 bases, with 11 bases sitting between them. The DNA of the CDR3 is TGTGCCAGCAGGGGGGACCTCGCTAATGAAAAACTGTTTTTT. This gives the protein CASRGDLANEKLFF.

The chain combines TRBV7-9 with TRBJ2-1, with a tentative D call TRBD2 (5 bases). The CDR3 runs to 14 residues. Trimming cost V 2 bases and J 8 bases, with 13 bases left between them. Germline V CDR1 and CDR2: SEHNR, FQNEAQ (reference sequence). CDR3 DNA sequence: TGTGCCAGCAGCTTACAGCGGTTTTCGGATGAGCAGTTCTTC. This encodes CASSLQRFSDEQFF.

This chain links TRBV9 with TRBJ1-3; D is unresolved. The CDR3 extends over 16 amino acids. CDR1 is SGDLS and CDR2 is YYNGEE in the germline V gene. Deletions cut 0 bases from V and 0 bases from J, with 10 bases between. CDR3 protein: CASSVGAGFSGNTIYF. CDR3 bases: TGTGCCAGCAGCGTAGGCGCAGGCTTCTCTGGAAACACCATATATTTT.

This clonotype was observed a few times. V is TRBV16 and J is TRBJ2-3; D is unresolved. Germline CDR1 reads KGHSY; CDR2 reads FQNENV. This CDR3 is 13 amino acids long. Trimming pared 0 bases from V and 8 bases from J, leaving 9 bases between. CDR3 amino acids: CASSQSEFSTQYF. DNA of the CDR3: TGTGCCAGCAGCCAATCCGAGTTCTCTACGCAGTATTTT.

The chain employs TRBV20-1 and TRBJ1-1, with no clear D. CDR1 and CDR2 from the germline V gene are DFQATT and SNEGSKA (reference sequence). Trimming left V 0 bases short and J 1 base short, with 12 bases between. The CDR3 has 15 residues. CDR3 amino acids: CSARDLVSSNTEAFF. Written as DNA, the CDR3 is TGCAGTGCTAGAGATCTTGTCAGTTCGAACACTGAAGCTTTCTTT.

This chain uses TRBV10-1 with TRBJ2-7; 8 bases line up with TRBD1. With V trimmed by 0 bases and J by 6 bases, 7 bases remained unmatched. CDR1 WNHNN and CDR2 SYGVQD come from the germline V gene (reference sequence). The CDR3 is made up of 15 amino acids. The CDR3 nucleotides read TGCGCCAGCAGTGAGTCCTGGCAGGGGGCCGGCGAGCAGTACTTC. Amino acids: CASSESWQGAGEQYF.

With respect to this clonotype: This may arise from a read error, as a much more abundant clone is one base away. The CDR3 DNA is TGTGCCAGCAGCCTACAAGATACGCAGTATTTT. Translation gives CASSLQDTQYF. The rearrangement uses TRBV14 and TRBJ2-3; no definite D call. V was pared by 4 bases and J by 5 bases, with 4 bases between. Germline CDR1 reads SGHDN; CDR2 reads FVKESK. The CDR3 consists of 11 residues.

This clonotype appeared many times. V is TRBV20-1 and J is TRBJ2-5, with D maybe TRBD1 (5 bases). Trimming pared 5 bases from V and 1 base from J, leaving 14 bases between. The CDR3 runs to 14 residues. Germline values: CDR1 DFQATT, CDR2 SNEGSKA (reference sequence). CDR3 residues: CSAEQGDFQETQYF. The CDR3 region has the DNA TGCAGTGCTGAACAAGGGGATTTCCAAGAGACCCAGTACTTC.

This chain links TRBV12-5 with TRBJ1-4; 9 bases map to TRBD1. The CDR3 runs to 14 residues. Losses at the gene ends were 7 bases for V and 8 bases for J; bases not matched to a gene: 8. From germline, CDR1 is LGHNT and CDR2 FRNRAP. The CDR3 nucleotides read TGTGCTAGTGCTCCGGGACAGGGTCGCGAAAAACTGTTTTTT. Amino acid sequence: CASAPGQGREKLFF. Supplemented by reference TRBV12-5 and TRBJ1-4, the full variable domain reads DARVTQTPRHKVTEMGQEVTMRCQPILGHNTVFWYRQTMMQGLELLAYFRNRAPLDDSGMPKDRFSAEMPDATLATLKIQPSEPRDSAVYFCASAPGQGREKLFFGSGTQLSVL.

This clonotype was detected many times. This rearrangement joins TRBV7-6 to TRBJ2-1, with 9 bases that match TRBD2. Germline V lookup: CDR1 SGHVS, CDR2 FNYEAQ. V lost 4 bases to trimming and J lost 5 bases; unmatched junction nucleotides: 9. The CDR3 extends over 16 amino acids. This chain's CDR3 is CASSSPTSSGDNEQFF. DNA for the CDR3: TGTGCCAGCAGCTCACCTACCTCTAGCGGGGACAATGAGCAGTTCTTC. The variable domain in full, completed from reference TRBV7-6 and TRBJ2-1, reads GAGVSQSPRYKVTKRGQDVALRCDPISGHVSLYWYRQALGQGPEFLTYFNYEAQQDKSGLPNDRFSAERPEGSISTLTIQRTEQRDSAMYRCASSSPTSSGDNEQFFGPGTRLTVL.

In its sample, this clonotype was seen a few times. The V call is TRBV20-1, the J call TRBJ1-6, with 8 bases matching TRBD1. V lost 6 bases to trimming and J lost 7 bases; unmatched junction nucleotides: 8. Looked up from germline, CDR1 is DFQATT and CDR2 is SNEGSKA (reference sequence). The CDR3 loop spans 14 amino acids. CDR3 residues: CSASPGGENSPLHF. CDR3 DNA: TGCAGTGCCAGTCCAGGGGGCGAAAATTCACCCCTCCACTTT.

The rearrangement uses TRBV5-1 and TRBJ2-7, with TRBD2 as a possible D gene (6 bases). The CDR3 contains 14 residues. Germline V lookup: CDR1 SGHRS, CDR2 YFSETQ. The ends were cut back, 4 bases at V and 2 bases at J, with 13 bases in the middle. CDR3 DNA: TGCGCCAGCAGCCTGGACTATACGGCCTACGAGCAGTACTTC. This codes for CASSLDYTAYEQYF.